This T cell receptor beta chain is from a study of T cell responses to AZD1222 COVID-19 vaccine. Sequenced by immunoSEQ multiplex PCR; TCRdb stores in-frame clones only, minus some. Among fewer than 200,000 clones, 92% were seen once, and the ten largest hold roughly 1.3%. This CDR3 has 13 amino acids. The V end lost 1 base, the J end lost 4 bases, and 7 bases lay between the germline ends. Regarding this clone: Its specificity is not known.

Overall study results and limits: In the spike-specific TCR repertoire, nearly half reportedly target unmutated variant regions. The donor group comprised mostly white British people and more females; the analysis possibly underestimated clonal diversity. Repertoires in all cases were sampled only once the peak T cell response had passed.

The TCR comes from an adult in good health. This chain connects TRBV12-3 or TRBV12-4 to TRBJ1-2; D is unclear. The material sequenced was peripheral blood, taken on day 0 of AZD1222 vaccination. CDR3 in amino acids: CASSLVGPYGYTF. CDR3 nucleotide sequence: TGTGCCAGCAGTTTAGTCGGACCCTATGGCTACACCTTC.